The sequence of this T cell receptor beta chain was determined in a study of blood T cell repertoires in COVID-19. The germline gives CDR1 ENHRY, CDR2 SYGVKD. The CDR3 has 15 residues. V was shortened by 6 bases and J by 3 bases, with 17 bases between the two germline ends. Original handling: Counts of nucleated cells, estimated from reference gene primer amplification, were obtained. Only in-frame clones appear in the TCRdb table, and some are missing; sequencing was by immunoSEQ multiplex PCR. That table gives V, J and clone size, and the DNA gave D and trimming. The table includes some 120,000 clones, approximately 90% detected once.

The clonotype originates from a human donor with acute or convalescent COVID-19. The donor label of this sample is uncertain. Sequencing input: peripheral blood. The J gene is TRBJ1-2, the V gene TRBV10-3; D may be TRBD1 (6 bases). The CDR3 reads CAISREGRGYYGYTF. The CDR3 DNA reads TGTGCCATCAGCCGGGAGGGCAGGGGCTACTATGGCTACACCTTC.